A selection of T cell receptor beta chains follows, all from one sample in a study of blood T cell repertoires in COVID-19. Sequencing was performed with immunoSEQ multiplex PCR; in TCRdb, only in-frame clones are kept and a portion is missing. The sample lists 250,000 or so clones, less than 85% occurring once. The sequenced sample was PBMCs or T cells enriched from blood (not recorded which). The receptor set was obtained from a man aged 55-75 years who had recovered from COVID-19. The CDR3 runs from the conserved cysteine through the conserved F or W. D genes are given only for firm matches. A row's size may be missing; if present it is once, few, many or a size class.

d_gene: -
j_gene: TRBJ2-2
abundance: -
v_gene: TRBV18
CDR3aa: CASSPLGQFSLTGELFF
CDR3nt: TGTGCCAGCTCACCATTGGGACAATTTTCCCTAACCGGGGAGCTGTTTTTT

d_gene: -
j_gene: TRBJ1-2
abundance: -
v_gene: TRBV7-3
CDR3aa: CASSFGPMEGYTF
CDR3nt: TGTGCCAGCAGCTTTGGCCCGATGGAGGGCTACACCTTC

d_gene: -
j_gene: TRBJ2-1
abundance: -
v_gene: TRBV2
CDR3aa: CAFLAESYNEQFF
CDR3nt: TGTGCCTTCCTGGCGGAATCCTACAATGAGCAGTTCTTC

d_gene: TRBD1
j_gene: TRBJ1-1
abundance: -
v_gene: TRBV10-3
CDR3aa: CAISDRGRVNTEAFF
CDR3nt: TGTGCCATCAGTGACAGGGGGCGGGTGAACACTGAAGCTTTCTTT

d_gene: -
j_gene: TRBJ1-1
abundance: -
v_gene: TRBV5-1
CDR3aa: CASSLQNTEAFF
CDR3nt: TGCGCCAGCAGCTTGCAGAACACTGAAGCTTTCTTT

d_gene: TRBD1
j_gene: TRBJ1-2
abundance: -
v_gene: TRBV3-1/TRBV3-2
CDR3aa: CASSHTPGQDYGYTF
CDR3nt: TGTGCCAGCAGCCACACTCCGGGACAGGACTATGGCTACACCTTC

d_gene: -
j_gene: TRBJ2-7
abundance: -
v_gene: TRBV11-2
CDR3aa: CASSAGLDEFHEQYF
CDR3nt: TGTGCCAGCAGCGCGGGTTTGGACGAATTCCACGAGCAGTACTTC

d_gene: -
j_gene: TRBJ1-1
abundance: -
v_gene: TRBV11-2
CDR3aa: CASSARQMNTEAFF
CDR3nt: TGTGCCAGCAGCGCGCGACAGATGAACACTGAAGCTTTCTTT

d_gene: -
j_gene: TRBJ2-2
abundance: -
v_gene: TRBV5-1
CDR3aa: CASSSVLSGELFF
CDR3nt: TGCGCCAGCAGCTCCGTCTTGTCCGGGGAGCTGTTTTTT

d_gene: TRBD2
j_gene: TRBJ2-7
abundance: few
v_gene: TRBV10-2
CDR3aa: CASEGGDLSYEQYF
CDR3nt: TGCGCCAGCGAGGGAGGGGATCTCTCCTACGAGCAGTACTTC

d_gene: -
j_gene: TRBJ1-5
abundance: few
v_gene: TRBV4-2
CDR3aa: CASSQEVSNNYQPQHF
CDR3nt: TGTGCCAGCAGCCAAGAGGTATCAAACAATTATCAGCCCCAGCATTTT

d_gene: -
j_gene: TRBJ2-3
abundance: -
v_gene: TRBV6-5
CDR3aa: CASSYTGQSTDTQYF
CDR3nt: TGTGCCAGCAGTTACACAGGGCAAAGCACAGATACGCAGTATTTT

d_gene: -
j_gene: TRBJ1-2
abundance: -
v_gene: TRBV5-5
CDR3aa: CASSLIPEANYGYTF
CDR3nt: TGTGCCAGCAGCTTGATCCCAGAGGCTAACTATGGCTACACCTTC

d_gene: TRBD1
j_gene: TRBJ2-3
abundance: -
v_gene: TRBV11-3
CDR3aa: CASSHDRDSSTDTQYF
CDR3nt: TGTGCCAGCAGCCATGACAGGGATTCTAGCACAGATACGCAGTATTTT

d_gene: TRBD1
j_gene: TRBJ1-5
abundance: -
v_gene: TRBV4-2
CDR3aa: CASSQEGLGTDQPQHF
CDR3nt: TGTGCCAGCAGCCAAGAGGGGCTCGGGACAGATCAGCCCCAGCATTTT

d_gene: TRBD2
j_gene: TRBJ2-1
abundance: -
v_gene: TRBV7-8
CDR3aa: CASSLTSGGHYNEQFF
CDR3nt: TGTGCCAGCAGCTTAACGTCGGGGGGGCATTACAATGAGCAGTTCTTC

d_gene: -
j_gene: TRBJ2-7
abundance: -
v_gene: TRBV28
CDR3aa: CASREGYEQYF
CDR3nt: TGTGCCAGCAGGGAGGGTTACGAGCAGTACTTC

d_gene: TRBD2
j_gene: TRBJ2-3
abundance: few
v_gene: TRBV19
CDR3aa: CASSAGDSTDTQYF
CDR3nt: TGTGCCAGTAGTGCGGGGGACAGCACAGATACGCAGTATTTT

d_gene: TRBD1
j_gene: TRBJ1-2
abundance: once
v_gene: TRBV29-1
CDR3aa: CSARQGAYGYTF
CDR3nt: TGCAGCGCCCGACAGGGAGCCTATGGCTACACCTTC

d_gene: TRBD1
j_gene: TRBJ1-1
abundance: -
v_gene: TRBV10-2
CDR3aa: CASMGQMNTEAFF
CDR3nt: TGCGCCAGCATGGGACAGATGAACACTGAAGCTTTCTTT

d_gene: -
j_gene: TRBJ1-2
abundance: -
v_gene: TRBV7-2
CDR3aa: CASSTHAGDYGYTF
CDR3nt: TGTGCCAGCAGCACCCACGCAGGGGACTATGGCTACACCTTC

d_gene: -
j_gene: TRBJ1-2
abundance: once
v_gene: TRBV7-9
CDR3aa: CASSLTGDHGYTF
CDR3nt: TGTGCCAGCAGCTTGACCGGGGATCATGGCTACACCTTC

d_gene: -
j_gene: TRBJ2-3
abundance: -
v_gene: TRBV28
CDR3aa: CASSNIGELVDTQYF
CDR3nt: TGTGCCAGCAGCAACATCGGGGAGTTAGTTGATACGCAGTATTTT

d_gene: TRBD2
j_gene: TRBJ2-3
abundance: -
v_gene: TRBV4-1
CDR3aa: CASSPGTSADTQYF
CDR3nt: TGCGCCAGCAGCCCTGGGACTAGCGCCGATACGCAGTATTTT

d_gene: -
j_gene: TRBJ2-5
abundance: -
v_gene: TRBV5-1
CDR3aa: CASSWAYQETQYF
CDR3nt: TGCGCCAGCAGCTGGGCGTACCAAGAGACCCAGTACTTC

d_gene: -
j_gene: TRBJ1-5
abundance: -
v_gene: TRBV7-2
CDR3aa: CASSVRDGQPQHF
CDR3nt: TGTGCCAGCAGCGTCAGGGATGGTCAGCCCCAGCATTTT

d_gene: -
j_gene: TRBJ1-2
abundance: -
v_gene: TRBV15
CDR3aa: CATSRDGQNYGYTF
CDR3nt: TGTGCCACCAGCAGAGATGGGCAGAACTATGGCTACACCTTC

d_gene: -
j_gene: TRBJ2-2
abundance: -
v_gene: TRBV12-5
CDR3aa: CASLGTTNTGELFF
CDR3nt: TGTGCTAGTTTGGGGACAACGAACACCGGGGAGCTGTTTTTT

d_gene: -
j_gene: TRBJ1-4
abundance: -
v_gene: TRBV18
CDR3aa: CASSPQGQGEKLFF
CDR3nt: TGTGCCAGCTCACCACAGGGGCAGGGTGAAAAACTGTTTTTT

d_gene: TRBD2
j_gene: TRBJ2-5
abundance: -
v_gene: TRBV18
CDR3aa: CASSAGLAGEETQYF
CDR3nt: TGTGCCAGCTCAGCGGGACTAGCGGGGGAAGAGACCCAGTACTTC

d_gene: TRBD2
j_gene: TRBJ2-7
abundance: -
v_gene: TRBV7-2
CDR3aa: CASSLDRGGSYEQYF
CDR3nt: TGTGCCAGCAGCTTAGATCGCGGGGGTTCCTACGAGCAGTACTTC

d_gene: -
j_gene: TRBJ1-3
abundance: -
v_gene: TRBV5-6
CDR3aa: CASSLSSRGSGNTIYF
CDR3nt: TGTGCCAGCAGCTTGAGTAGCAGGGGCTCTGGAAACACCATATATTTT

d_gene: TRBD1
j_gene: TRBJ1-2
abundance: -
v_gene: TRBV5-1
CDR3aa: CASSLGQGADYGYTF
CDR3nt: TGCGCCAGCAGCTTGGGGCAGGGGGCGGACTATGGCTACACCTTC

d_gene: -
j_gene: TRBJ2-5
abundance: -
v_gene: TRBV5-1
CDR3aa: CASSLGQDSETQYF
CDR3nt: TGCGCCAGCAGCTTGGGACAGGACTCGGAGACCCAGTACTTC

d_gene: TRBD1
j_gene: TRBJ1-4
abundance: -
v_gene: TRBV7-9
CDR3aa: CASSLTGGGGEKLFF
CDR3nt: TGTGCCAGCAGCCTTACAGGGGGCGGTGGTGAAAAACTGTTTTTT

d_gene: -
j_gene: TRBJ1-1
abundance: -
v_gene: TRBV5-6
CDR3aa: CASSLVVNTEAFF
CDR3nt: TGTGCCAGCAGCTTGGTAGTGAACACTGAAGCTTTCTTT

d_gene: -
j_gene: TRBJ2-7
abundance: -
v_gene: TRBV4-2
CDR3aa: CASSHIGEGAYEQYF
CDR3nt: TGTGCCAGCAGCCATATTGGGGAGGGGGCCTACGAGCAGTACTTC